Below, 18 T cell receptor beta chains from the same sample are listed, as sequenced in a study of T-cell reconstitution after alpha-beta-depleted transplantation in children. Unique molecular identifiers were used to barcode this TCRbeta library. TCRdb itself ran the PCR reads through MiXCR, one entry per CDR3 protein. The sample carries about 610,000 distinct CDR3 sequences, over 9.5% recorded once. Source: PBMCs from the stem cell graft donor, taken from the stem cell graft. The receptors stem from a human donor who donated a stem cell graft to a child with acute myeloid leukemia.

This clonotype appeared a few times. This sequence joins TRBV27 and TRBJ2-7, with 10 bases lining up with TRBD2. The CDR3 is made up of 14 amino acids. The junction had 8 bases not matched to a gene; V was cut back by 4 bases and J by 8 bases. Germline V gives CDR1 MNHEY, CDR2 SMNVEV (reference sequence). The CDR3, as DNA: TGTGCCAGCAGTTCAGCGGGAGGGCCGGGCAAGCAGTACTTC. This encodes CASSSAGGPGKQYF.

The sample holds many counts of this clonotype. The V gene is TRBV5-1, the J gene TRBJ2-7, with D unresolved. The CDR3 covers 14 residues. Germline CDR1 SGHRS, CDR2 YFSETQ. Trimming removed 4 bases at V and 5 bases at J, with 16 bases between. The CDR3 coding sequence is TGCGCCAGCAGCGCCGCCTGGGTGTCTCACGAGCAGTACTTC. This sequence encodes CASSAAWVSHEQYF.

The V and J genes are TRBV7-2 and TRBJ2-2; D not certain. The CDR3 totals 12 residues. The V end lost 3 bases, the J end lost 7 bases, and 6 bases lay between the germline ends. The V gene's germline CDR1 is SGHTA and CDR2 FQGNSA. The CDR3 sequence: CASSFWGGELFF. The DNA of the CDR3 is TGTGCCAGCAGCTTTTGGGGCGGGGAGCTGTTTTTT.

The sample holds a few counts of this clonotype. This chain links TRBV20-1 with TRBJ1-2, with 11 bases lining up with TRBD1. Germline values: CDR1 DFQATT, CDR2 SNEGSKA (reference sequence). J was trimmed by 7 bases and V by 4 bases; bases with no gene match: 5. The CDR3 has 13 amino acids. CDR3 sequence (DNA): TGCAGTGCTATGGACAGGGGGCTCTTTGGCTACACCTTC. The encoded protein is CSAMDRGLFGYTF.

This clonotype showed up just a few times. V and J are TRBV7-3 and TRBJ2-1; 11 nucleotides line up with TRBD2. The germline V gene encodes CDR1 SGHTA and CDR2 FQGTGA. The CDR3 has 17 residues. V gave up 4 bases and J gave up 3 bases; unmatched junction bases: 8. The CDR3 nucleotides are TGTGCCAGCAGCTCGCTTTCGACTAGCGGGAACTACAATGAGCAGTTCTTC. Protein: CASSSLSTSGNYNEQFF.

The CDR3 loop reads CASSFRSFYEQYF. The CDR3 DNA reads TGTGCCAGCAGTTTTCGCAGTTTTTACGAGCAGTACTTC. This chain connects TRBV12-3 or TRBV12-4 to TRBJ2-7; D not resolved. V was cut by 3 bases and J by 4 bases, with 10 bases left in between. The CDR3 covers 13 residues.

This chain uses TRBV27 with TRBJ2-7; 8 bases are shared with TRBD1. Germline lookup yields CDR1 MNHEY and CDR2 SMNVEV (reference sequence). CDR3 length: 13 amino acids. V gave up 3 bases and J gave up 7 bases; unmatched junction bases: 5. CDR3 coding DNA: TGTGCCAGCAGTTTGGGGACAGGTCAAGAGCAGTACTTC. It is translated as CASSLGTGQEQYF.

This clonotype has ten or more counts. V is TRBV6-1 and J is TRBJ2-7; D possibly corresponds to TRBD2 (6 bases). V was trimmed by 2 bases and J by 9 bases, leaving 11 bases between them. The CDR3 length is 12 residues. CDR1 and CDR2 from the germline V gene are MNHNS and SASEGT. In DNA form, the CDR3 reads TGTGCCAGCAGTGAACGGACTACTTGGCAGTACTTC. Its protein product is CASSERTTWQYF.

In its sample, this clonotype was seen many times. The V call is TRBV6-5, the J call TRBJ2-2; D is ambiguous. Trimming removed 0 bases at V and 1 base at J, with 6 bases between. CDR1 MNHEY and CDR2 SVGAGI come from the germline V gene. This CDR3 is built from 15 residues. CDR3 in DNA: TGTGCCAGCAGTTACTCGAGGCAGAACACCGGGGAGCTGTTTTTT. It codes for CASSYSRQNTGELFF.

This clonotype was picked up many times. As DNA, the CDR3 is TGTGCCAGCAGTTCTGGACTAGCGGGAGTCCCCTACGAGCAGTACTTC. Protein sequence: CASSSGLAGVPYEQYF. The chain recombines TRBV12-3 or TRBV12-4 with TRBJ2-7, with 13 positions matching TRBD2. J gave up 2 bases and V 4 bases, and 5 bases lay outside the gene matches. This CDR3 is built from 16 residues.

Turning to this clonotype: This could be a read error, since a much larger clone is one nucleotide away. CDR3 amino acids: CSAIWRVGDTHYF. CDR3 DNA: TGCAGTGCTATTTGGCGGGTTGGAGATACGCATTATTTT. J is TRBJ2-3 and V is TRBV20-1; TRBD2 might be the D (5 bases). CDR1 is DFQATT and CDR2 is SNEGSKA in the germline V gene (reference sequence). This CDR3 contains 13 residues.

This clonotype occurred many times. The genes are TRBV7-2 and TRBJ1-2; no clear D. This CDR3 region has 13 residues. CDR1 is SGHTA, CDR2 FQGNSA, per germline. The ends were cut back, 0 bases at V and 5 bases at J, with 7 bases in the middle. The CDR3 nucleotides are TGTGCCAGCAGCTTAGCGGGGAAGTATGGCTACACCTTC. This sequence encodes CASSLAGKYGYTF. The variable domain in full, with the rest retrieved from reference TRBV7-2 and TRBJ1-2, is GAGVSQSPSNKVTEKGKDVELRCDPISGHTALYWYRQSLGQGLEFLIYFQGNSAPDKSGLPSDRFSAERTGGSVSTLTIQRTQQEDSAVYLCASSLAGKYGYTFGSGTRLTVV.

This clonotype was observed a handful of times. The chain joins TRBV9 to TRBJ2-1; 8 bases match TRBD2. Trimming took 4 bases from V and 9 from J; bases not matched to a gene: 12. The CDR3 has 15 amino acids. Germline CDR1 SGDLS, CDR2 YYNGEE. This CDR3 is CASSPDRTSSGEQFF. The CDR3 region has the DNA TGTGCCAGCAGCCCCGACCGGACTAGCTCAGGTGAGCAGTTCTTC.

A few counts support this clonotype. The V and J genes are TRBV30 and TRBJ1-3, with D possibly being TRBD1 (5 bases). V was clipped by 3 bases and J by 0 bases, with 9 bases between them. CDR1 and CDR2 (germline): GTSNPN, SVGIG (reference sequence). The CDR3 is 14 residues long. CDR3 nucleotide sequence: TGTGCCTGGAGACAGGTCAACTCTGGAAACACCATATATTTT. This encodes CAWRQVNSGNTIYF. The full variable domain, rest sourced from reference TRBV30 and TRBJ1-3, is SQTIHQWPATLVQPVGSPLSLECTVEGTSNPNLYWYRQAAGRGLQLLFYSVGIGQISSEVPQNLSASRPQDRQFILSSKKLLLSDSGFYLCAWRQVNSGNTIYFGEGSWLTVV.

This clonotype was counted between two and nine times. This chain joins TRBV7-9 and TRBJ1-2; D may be TRBD1 (5 bases). Germline loops: CDR1 SEHNR, CDR2 FQNEAQ (reference sequence). CDR3 length equals 14 residues. The chain's CDR3 is CATPPQGFNYGYTF. The CDR3, as DNA: TGTGCTACTCCACCGCAGGGCTTTAACTATGGCTACACCTTC.

This clonotype was counted a few times. This chain connects TRBV28 to TRBJ2-5; 7 nucleotides match TRBD2. The CDR3 covers 13 residues. V dropped 7 bases and J dropped 4; count of bases not matched to a gene: 6. CDR1 is MDHEN, CDR2 SYDVKM, per germline. CDR3: CASTPGGRETQYF. The CDR3 DNA follows: TGTGCCAGCACCCCCGGCGGGAGAGAGACCCAGTACTTC.

The chain has TRBV10-3 and TRBJ2-2; 10 nucleotides align to TRBD1. V dropped 4 bases and J dropped 5; count of bases not matched to a gene: 16. Per germline, CDR1 ENHRY and CDR2 SYGVKD. CDR3 size: 19 residues. CDR3 nucleotide sequence: TGTGCCATCAGTGGAACCCGGCCGGGGACAGGGGATCTAACCGGGGAGCTGTTTTTT. This encodes CAISGTRPGTGDLTGELFF.

Ten or more counts support this clonotype. At one boundary the junction diverges from the germline segment, which might be a read error. The CDR3 DNA follows: TGCAGCGGTGAAACTAGCGGAGGCTCCAATGAGCAGTTCTTC. Protein product: CSGETSGGSNEQFF. V and J are TRBV29-1 and TRBJ2-1; TRBD2 agrees at 8 bases. CDR3 length: 14 amino acids. The germline CDR1 and CDR2 sequences are SQVTM and ANQGSEA.